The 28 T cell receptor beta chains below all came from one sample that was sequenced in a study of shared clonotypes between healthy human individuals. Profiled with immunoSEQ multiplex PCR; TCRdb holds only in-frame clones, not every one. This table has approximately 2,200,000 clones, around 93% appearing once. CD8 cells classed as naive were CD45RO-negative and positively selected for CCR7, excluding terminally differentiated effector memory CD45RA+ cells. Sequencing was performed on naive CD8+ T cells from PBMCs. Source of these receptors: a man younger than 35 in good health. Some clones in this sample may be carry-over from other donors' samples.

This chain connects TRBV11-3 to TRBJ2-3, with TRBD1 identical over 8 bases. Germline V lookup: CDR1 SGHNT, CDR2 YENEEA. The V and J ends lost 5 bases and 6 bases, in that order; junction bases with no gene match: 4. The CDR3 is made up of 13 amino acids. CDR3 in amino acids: CASSAGTGDTQYF. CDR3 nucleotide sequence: TGTGCCAGCAGCGCCGGGACAGGCGATACGCAGTATTTT.

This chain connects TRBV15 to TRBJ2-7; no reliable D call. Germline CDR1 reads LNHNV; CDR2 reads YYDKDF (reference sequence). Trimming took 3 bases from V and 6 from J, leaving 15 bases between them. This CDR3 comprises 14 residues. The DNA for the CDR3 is TGTGCCACCAGCAGCCCCCTTAAAGCCGTCGAGCAGTACTTC. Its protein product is CATSSPLKAVEQYF.

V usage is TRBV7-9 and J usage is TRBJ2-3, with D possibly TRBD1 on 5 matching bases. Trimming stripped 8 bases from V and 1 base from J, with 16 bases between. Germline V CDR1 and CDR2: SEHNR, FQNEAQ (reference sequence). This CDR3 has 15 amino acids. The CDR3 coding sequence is TGTGCCAGCTTTAAAGGGGAATATGGCACAGATACGCAGTATTTT. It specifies CASFKGEYGTDTQYF.

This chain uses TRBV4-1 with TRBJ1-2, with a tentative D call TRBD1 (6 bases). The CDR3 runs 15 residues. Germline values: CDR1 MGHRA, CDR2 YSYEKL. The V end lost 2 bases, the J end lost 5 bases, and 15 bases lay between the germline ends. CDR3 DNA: TGCGCCAGCAGCCAAATTTCCGAGGGGGGATATGGCTACACCTTC. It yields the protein CASSQISEGGYGYTF.

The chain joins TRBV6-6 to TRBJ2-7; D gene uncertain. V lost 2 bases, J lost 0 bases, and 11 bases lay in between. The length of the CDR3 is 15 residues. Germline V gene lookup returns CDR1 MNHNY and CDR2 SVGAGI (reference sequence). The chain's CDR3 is CASSYSDEISYEQYF. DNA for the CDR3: TGTGCCAGCAGTTACAGTGACGAGATCTCCTACGAGCAGTACTTC.

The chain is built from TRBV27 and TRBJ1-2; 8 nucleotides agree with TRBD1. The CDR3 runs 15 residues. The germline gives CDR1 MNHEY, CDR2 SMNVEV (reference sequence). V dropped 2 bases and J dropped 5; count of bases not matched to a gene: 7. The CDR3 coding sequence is TGTGCCAGCAGTTTAGCCCGGACAGGGAGGTATGGCTACACCTTC. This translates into CASSLARTGRYGYTF.

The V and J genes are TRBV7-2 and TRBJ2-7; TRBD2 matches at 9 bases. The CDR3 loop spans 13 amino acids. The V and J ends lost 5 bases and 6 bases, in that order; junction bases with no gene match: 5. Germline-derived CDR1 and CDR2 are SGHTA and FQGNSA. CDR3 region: CASSPGLASEQYF. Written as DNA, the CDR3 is TGTGCCAGCAGCCCGGGACTAGCTTCCGAGCAGTACTTC.

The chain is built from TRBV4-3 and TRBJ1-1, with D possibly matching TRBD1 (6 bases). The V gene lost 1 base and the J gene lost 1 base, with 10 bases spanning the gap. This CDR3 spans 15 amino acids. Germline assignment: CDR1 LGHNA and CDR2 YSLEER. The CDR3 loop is CASSQAQGKNTEAFF. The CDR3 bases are TGCGCCAGCAGCCAAGCACAGGGTAAGAACACTGAAGCTTTCTTT.

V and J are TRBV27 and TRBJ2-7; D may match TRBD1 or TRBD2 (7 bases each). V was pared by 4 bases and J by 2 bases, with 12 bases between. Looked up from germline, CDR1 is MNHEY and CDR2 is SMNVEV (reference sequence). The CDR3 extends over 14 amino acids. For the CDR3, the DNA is TGTGCCAGCAGTTACAGGGGAGGGACCTACGAGCAGTACTTC. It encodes CASSYRGGTYEQYF.

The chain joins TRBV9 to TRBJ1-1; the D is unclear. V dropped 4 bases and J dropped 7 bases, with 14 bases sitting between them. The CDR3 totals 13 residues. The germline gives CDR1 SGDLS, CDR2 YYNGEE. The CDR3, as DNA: TGTGCCAGCAGCCCAACCCCGGGTCTTGAAGCTTTCTTT. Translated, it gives CASSPTPGLEAFF.

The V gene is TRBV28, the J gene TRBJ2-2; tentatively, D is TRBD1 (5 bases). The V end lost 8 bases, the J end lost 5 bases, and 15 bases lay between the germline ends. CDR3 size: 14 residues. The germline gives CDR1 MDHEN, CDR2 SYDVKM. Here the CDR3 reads CASQPAQVTGELFF. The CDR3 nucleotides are TGTGCCAGCCAACCGGCACAGGTGACCGGGGAGCTGTTTTTT.

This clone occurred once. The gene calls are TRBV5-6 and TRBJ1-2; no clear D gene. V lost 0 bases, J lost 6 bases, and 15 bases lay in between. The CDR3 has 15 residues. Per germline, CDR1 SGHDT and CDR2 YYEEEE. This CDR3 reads CASSLVALVPDGYTF. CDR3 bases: TGTGCCAGCAGCTTGGTGGCGTTAGTACCCGATGGCTACACCTTC.

The CDR3 DNA reads TGTGCCTCCTCATATTCAAGTGTCTACGAGCAGTACTTC. This codes for CASSYSSVYEQYF. This rearrangement joins TRBV19 to TRBJ2-7; D call uncertain. CDR3 size: 13 residues. V was trimmed by 11 bases and J by 3 bases, leaving 17 bases between them. CDR1 and CDR2 from the germline V gene are LNHDA and SQIVND (reference sequence).

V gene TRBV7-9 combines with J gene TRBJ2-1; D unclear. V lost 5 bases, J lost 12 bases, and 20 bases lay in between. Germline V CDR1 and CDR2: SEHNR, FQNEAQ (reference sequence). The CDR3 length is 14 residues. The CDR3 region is CASSPFDMNRRQFF. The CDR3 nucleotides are TGTGCCAGCAGCCCCTTCGATATGAATAGAAGGCAGTTCTTC.

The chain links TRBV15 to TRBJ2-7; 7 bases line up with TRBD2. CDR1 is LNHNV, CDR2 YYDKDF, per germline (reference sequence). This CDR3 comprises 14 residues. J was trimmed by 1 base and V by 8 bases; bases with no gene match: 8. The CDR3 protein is CATASGGSSYEQYF. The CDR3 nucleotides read TGTGCCACCGCCTCGGGGGGTTCATCCTACGAGCAGTACTTC.

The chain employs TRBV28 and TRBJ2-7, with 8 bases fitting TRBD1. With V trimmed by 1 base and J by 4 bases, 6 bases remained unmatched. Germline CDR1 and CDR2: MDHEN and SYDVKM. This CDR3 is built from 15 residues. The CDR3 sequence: CASSLSGGSGYEQYF. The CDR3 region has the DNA TGTGCCAGCAGTTTATCAGGGGGCTCCGGGTACGAGCAGTACTTC.

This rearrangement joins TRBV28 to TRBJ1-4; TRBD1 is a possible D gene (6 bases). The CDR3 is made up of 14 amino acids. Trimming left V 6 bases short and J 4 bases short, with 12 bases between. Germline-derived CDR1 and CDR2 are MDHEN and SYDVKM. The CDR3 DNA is TGTGCCAGCAGCTCGACAGGTATTAATGAAAAACTGTTTTTT. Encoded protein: CASSSTGINEKLFF.

The CDR3 DNA reads TGCGCCAGCAGCCCAAGGACACCCGAAGGAGTCGGGGAGCTGTTTTTT. Protein product: CASSPRTPEGVGELFF. V gene TRBV5-1 combines with J gene TRBJ2-2; a possible D gene is TRBD1 (5 bases). This CDR3 region has 16 residues. V lost 4 bases and J lost 7, with 20 bases in between. Germline V gene sequence: CDR1 SGHRS, CDR2 YFSETQ.

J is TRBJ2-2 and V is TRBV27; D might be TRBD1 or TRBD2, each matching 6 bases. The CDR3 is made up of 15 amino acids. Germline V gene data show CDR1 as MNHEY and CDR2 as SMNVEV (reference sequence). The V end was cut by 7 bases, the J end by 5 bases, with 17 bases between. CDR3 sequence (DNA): TGTGCCAGCACCCCCGTCCGGGGGCGTACCGGGGAGCTGTTTTTT. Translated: CASTPVRGRTGELFF.

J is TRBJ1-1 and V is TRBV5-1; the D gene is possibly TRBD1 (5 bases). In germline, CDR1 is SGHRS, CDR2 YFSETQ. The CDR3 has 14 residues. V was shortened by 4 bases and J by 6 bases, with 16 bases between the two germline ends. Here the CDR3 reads CASSPFNGAAEAFF. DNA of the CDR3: TGCGCCAGCAGCCCCTTTAATGGGGCGGCTGAAGCTTTCTTT. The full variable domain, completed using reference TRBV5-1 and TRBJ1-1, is KAGVTQTPRYLIKTRGQQVTLSCSPISGHRSVSWYQQTPGQGLQFLFEYFSETQRNKGNFPGRFSGRQFSNSRSEMNVSTLELGDSALYLCASSPFNGAAEAFFGQGTRLTVV.

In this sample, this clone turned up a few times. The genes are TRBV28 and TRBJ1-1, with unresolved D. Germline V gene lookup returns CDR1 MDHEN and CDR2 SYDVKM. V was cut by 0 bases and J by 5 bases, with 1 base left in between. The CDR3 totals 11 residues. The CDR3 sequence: CASSLWTEAFF. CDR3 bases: TGTGCCAGCAGTTTATGGACTGAAGCTTTCTTT.

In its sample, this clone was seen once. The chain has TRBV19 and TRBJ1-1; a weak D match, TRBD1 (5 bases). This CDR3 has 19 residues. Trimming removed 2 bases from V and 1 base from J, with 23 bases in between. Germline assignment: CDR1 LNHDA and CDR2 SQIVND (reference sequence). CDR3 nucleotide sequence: TGTGCCAGTAGTATACGATGGGGGAGAGCCCAAACTCAGAACACTGAAGCTTTCTTT. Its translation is CASSIRWGRAQTQNTEAFF. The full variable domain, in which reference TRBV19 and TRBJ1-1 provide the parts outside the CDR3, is DGGITQSPKYLFRKEGQNVTLSCEQNLNHDAMYWYRQDPGQGLRLIYYSQIVNDFQKGDIAEGYSVSREKKESFPLTVTSAQKNPTAFYLCASSIRWGRAQTQNTEAFFGQGTRLTVV.

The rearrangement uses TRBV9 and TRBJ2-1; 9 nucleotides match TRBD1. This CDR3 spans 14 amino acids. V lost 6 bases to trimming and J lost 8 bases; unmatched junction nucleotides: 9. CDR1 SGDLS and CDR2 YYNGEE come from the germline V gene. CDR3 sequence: CASTPGQGSHEQFF. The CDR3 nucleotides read TGTGCCAGCACACCGGGACAGGGATCTCATGAGCAGTTCTTC.

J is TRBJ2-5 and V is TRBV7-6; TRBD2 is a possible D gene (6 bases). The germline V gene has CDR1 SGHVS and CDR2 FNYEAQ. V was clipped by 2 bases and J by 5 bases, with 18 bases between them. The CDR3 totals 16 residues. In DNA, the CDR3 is TGTGCCAGCAGCTTATTTTCCTCAGGGAGGTCCGAGACCCAGTACTTC. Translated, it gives CASSLFSSGRSETQYF.

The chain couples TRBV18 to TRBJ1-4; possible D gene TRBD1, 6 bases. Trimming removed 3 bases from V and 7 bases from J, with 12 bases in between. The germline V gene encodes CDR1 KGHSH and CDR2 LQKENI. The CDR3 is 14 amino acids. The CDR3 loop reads CASSPTGRTEKLFF. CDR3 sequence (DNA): TGTGCCAGCTCACCTACAGGGAGGACTGAAAAACTGTTTTTT.

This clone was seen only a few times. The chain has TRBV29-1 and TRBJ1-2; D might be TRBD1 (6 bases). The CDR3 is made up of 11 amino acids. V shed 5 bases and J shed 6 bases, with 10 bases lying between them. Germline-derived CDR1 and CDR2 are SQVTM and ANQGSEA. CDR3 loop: CSVRRGDGYTF. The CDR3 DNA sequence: TGCAGCGTTCGCAGGGGCGATGGCTACACCTTC.

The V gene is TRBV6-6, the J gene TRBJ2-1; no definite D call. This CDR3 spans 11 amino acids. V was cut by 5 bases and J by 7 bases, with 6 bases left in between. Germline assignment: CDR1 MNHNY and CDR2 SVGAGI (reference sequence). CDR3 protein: CASSPVNEQFF. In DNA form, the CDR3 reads TGTGCCAGCAGTCCCGTTAATGAGCAGTTCTTC.

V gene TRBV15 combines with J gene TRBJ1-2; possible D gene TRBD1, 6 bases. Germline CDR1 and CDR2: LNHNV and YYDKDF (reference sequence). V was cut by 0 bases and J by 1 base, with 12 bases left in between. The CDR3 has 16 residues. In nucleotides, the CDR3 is TGTGCCACCAGCAGAGATTGGACAGACAATAACTATGGCTACACCTTC. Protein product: CATSRDWTDNNYGYTF.